These 25 T cell receptor beta chains originate from one sample sequenced in a study of CD8+CD57+ T cells in acquired aplastic anemia. Profiling that covered TCR beta VDJ and CDR3 relied on genomic DNA as its template. TCRdb recomputed calls from the reads with MiXCR, one row per CDR3 protein. This sample has about 71,000 distinct CDR3 sequences, with 45% to 60% found just once. The sample consisted of sorted CD4+, CD8+, or CD8+CD57+ T cells (not recorded which) from PBMCs. These receptor sequences come from a human donor in good health, serving as a control.

This chain connects TRBV19 to TRBJ1-2, with D uncertain. The V end was cut by 2 bases, the J end by 2 bases, with 12 bases between. There are 15 residues in the CDR3. Germline V lookup: CDR1 LNHDA, CDR2 SQIVND (reference sequence). The CDR3 nucleotides are TGTGCCAGTAGTATACTAGGCGGATCAAACTATGGCTACACCTTC. Protein sequence: CASSILGGSNYGYTF.

This clonotype was counted only a few times. V and J are TRBV7-3 and TRBJ2-1, with 11 bases identical to TRBD2. Per germline, CDR1 SGHTA and CDR2 FQGTGA. The CDR3 totals 16 residues. Losses at the gene ends were 0 bases for V and 8 bases for J; bases not matched to a gene: 6. The CDR3 here is CASSLTLSGGAHEQFF. The CDR3 bases are TGTGCCAGCAGCTTAACTCTTAGCGGGGGGGCCCATGAGCAGTTCTTC.

Notes on this clonotype: This may stem from a read error, because a much larger clone lies one nucleotide away. This chain links TRBV6-1 with TRBJ2-3; 9 positions agree with TRBD2. CDR3 length: 17 amino acids. J gave up 5 bases and V 7 bases, and 16 bases lay outside the gene matches. Germline V gene data show CDR1 as MNHNS and CDR2 as SASEGT. The CDR3 bases are TGTGCCAGCACCTTATATGCGGGGGGGGGTCCACAAGATACGCAGTATTTT. Amino acid sequence: CASTLYAGGGPQDTQYF.

The rearrangement links TRBV30 to TRBJ2-7; 10 positions match TRBD1. The CDR3 has 14 amino acids. The ends lost 3 bases at V and 3 bases at J; junction bases unmatched: 5. Per germline, CDR1 GTSNPN and CDR2 SVGIG (reference sequence). CDR3 bases: TGTGCCTGGAGCCCGGGACAGGGGTACTACGAGCAGTACTTC. This encodes CAWSPGQGYYEQYF.

This clonotype was counted many times. V and J are TRBV9 and TRBJ2-3; the D is unclear. The germline CDR1 and CDR2 sequences are SGDLS and YYNGEE. The CDR3 is 13 amino acids. Trimming took 0 bases from V and 1 from J, leaving 3 bases between them. CDR3 nucleotide sequence: TGTGCCAGCAGCGTAGGTCGCACAGATACGCAGTATTTT. Encoded protein: CASSVGRTDTQYF.

The chain recombines TRBV9 with TRBJ1-1; no reliable D call. The CDR3 runs to 14 residues. The V gene lost 3 bases and the J gene lost 0 bases, with 9 bases spanning the gap. The germline gives CDR1 SGDLS, CDR2 YYNGEE. The CDR3 sequence is CASSESSVNTEAFF. CDR3 DNA: TGTGCCAGCAGCGAAAGTTCAGTGAACACTGAAGCTTTCTTT. The full variable domain, in which reference TRBV9 and TRBJ1-1 provide the parts outside the CDR3, is DSGVTQTPKHLITATGQRVTLRCSPRSGDLSVYWYQQSLDQGLQFLIQYYNGEERAKGNILERFSAQQFPDLHSELNLSSLELGDSALYFCASSESSVNTEAFFGQGTRLTVV.

The chain combines TRBV15 with TRBJ2-7, with D perhaps TRBD2 (6 bases). Looked up from germline, CDR1 is LNHNV and CDR2 is YYDKDF (reference sequence). The CDR3 totals 16 residues. Trimming stripped 0 bases from V and 0 bases from J, with 12 bases between. This CDR3 reads CATSRDRTGASYEQYF. CDR3 sequence (DNA): TGTGCCACCAGCAGAGACAGGACGGGAGCCTCCTACGAGCAGTACTTC.

The rearrangement uses TRBV25-1 and TRBJ1-6; D is ambiguous. This CDR3 contains 16 residues. Germline CDR1 reads MGHDK; CDR2 reads SYGVNS. The V end lost 1 base, the J end lost 6 bases, and 13 bases lay between the germline ends. CDR3 DNA: TGTGCCAGCAGTGAATCCTCTGGGCAGACTAATTCACCCCTCCACTTT. As protein: CASSESSGQTNSPLHF.

As regards this clonotype: This may arise from a read error, as a much more abundant clone is one base away. CDR3 residues: CASSRAMTSGETQETQYF. CDR3 coding DNA: TGCGCCAGCAGCCGAGCCATGACTAGCGGGGAAACCCAAGAGACCCAGTACTTC. This chain joins TRBV7-8 and TRBJ2-5; 11 nucleotides line up with TRBD2. This CDR3 spans 18 amino acids. Germline V gene data show CDR1 as SGHVS and CDR2 as FQNEAQ. Filled out from reference TRBV7-8 and TRBJ2-5, the complete variable domain reads GAGVSQSPRYKVAKRGQDVALRCDPISGHVSLFWYQQALGQGPEFLTYFQNEAQLDKSGLPSDRFFAERPEGSVSTLKIQRTQQEDSAVYLCASSRAMTSGETQETQYFGPGTRLLVL.

The V gene is TRBV20-1, the J gene TRBJ1-4; D might be TRBD1 (5 bases). The V and J ends lost 4 bases and 0 bases respectively, with 12 bases between them. The CDR3 is 15 amino acids. Germline values: CDR1 DFQATT, CDR2 SNEGSKA (reference sequence). The CDR3 loop reads CSATSAGATNEKLFF. The CDR3 DNA reads TGCAGTGCTACCTCCGCGGGGGCAACTAATGAAAAACTGTTTTTT.

Many counts were recorded for this clonotype. The CDR3 reads CASSLATGSGNTIYF. Here the CDR3 DNA reads TGTGCCAGCAGCTTGGCAACAGGGTCTGGAAACACCATATATTTT. The chain combines TRBV7-2 with TRBJ1-3; the D gene is possibly TRBD1 (6 bases). CDR1 and CDR2 from the germline V gene are SGHTA and FQGNSA. CDR3 size: 15 residues. V lost 3 bases and J lost 1, with 10 bases in between.

The V and J genes are TRBV30 and TRBJ1-1, with 9 bases that match TRBD1. The CDR3 extends over 15 amino acids. V trimming: 3 bases; J trimming: 4 bases; junction bases outside the gene matches: 9. Germline V lookup: CDR1 GTSNPN, CDR2 SVGIG (reference sequence). The CDR3 coding sequence is TGTGCCTGGAGCCCCCAGGACAGGGGAGGCACTGAAGCTTTCTTT. Encoded protein: CAWSPQDRGGTEAFF.

There are a few counts of this clonotype. The chain recombines TRBV7-9 with TRBJ2-7; 9 nucleotides line up with TRBD1. Germline CDR1 reads SEHNR; CDR2 reads FQNEAQ (reference sequence). This CDR3 region has 14 residues. V lost 4 bases and J lost 3; bases outside the gene matches: 4. The CDR3 here is CASSYDRGDYEQYF. Here the CDR3 DNA reads TGTGCCAGCAGCTACGACAGGGGGGACTACGAGCAGTACTTC.

The chain employs TRBV7-2 and TRBJ2-5; weak D call: TRBD2 (5 bases). V shed 5 bases and J shed 5 bases, with 12 bases lying between them. Germline V gene data show CDR1 as SGHTA and CDR2 as FQGNSA. This CDR3 is built from 13 residues. CDR3 nucleotide sequence: TGTGCCAGCAGCCCCCCCGGCGGGGAGACCCAGTACTTC. This sequence encodes CASSPPGGETQYF.

The V call is TRBV7-9, the J call TRBJ1-2; 7 positions match TRBD1. The CDR3 is 14 residues long. V was clipped by 1 base and J by 8 bases; unmatched bases: 7. Per the germline V gene, CDR1 is SEHNR and CDR2 is FQNEAQ (reference sequence). DNA for the CDR3: TGTGCCAGCAGCTTAGTGACAGGGTTCGAGGGCTACACCTTC. Amino acid sequence: CASSLVTGFEGYTF.

V is TRBV7-6 and J is TRBJ2-2; D not certain. The germline V gene has CDR1 SGHVS and CDR2 FNYEAQ. Trimming removed 1 base from V and 5 bases from J, with 5 bases in between. This CDR3 has 13 residues. Written as DNA, the CDR3 is TGTGCCAGCAGCTTAGTTATGACCGGGGAGCTGTTTTTT. This encodes CASSLVMTGELFF. Filled out from reference TRBV7-6 and TRBJ2-2, the complete variable domain reads GAGVSQSPRYKVTKRGQDVALRCDPISGHVSLYWYRQALGQGPEFLTYFNYEAQQDKSGLPNDRFSAERPEGSISTLTIQRTEQRDSAMYRCASSLVMTGELFFGEGSRLTVL.

V gene TRBV27 combines with J gene TRBJ2-4, with 9 bases identical to TRBD1. The CDR3 is made up of 16 amino acids. In germline, CDR1 is MNHEY, CDR2 SMNVEV (reference sequence). With V trimmed by 7 bases and J by 8 bases, 15 bases remained unmatched. In nucleotides, the CDR3 is TGTGCCAGCACCCTTCGGAGCGGGACAGGGTCGCACATTCAGTACTTC. It yields the protein CASTLRSGTGSHIQYF.

The chain couples TRBV15 to TRBJ2-1; 7 positions match TRBD2. CDR3 length: 17 amino acids. Germline values: CDR1 LNHNV, CDR2 YYDKDF (reference sequence). V lost 3 bases and J lost 5; bases outside the gene matches: 13. The DNA of the CDR3 is TGTGCCACCAGCAGCGTAGTACTAGCGACGGAGCACAATGAGCAGTTCTTC. This gives the protein CATSSVVLATEHNEQFF.

Worth noting for this clonotype: The conserved phenylalanine or tryptophan is not found at the CDR3 terminus, so this likely reflects a read error. The chain couples TRBV11-1 to TRBJ1-2, with 9 bases aligning to TRBD1. The ends lost 3 bases at V and 5 bases at J; junction bases unmatched: 10. The CDR3 consists of 16 residues. The V gene's germline CDR1 is SGHAT and CDR2 FQDESV (reference sequence). Here the CDR3 reads CASSLEWGQGTYGYTL. CDR3 DNA: TGTGCCAGCAGCTTGGAATGGGGACAGGGTACATATGGCTACACCCTC.

The CDR3 region is CASNPELNTEAFF. The CDR3, as DNA: TGTGCCAGTAACCCCGAACTGAACACTGAAGCTTTCTTT. The genes are TRBV6-1 and TRBJ1-1; no reliable D call. The germline gives CDR1 MNHNS, CDR2 SASEGT. This CDR3 region has 13 residues. Between the trimmed V and J ends, which lost 9 bases and 0 bases, there was a span of 11 bases.

In its sample, this clonotype was seen many times. The CDR3 DNA reads as TGTGCCAGCAGCGTCCCGTCGGACAGGGAGAACACTGAAGCTTTCTTT. Protein product: CASSVPSDRENTEAFF. The genes are TRBV9 and TRBJ1-1, with 8 nucleotides matching TRBD1. Per the germline V gene, CDR1 is SGDLS and CDR2 is YYNGEE. V lost 2 bases, J lost 1 base, and 7 bases stayed unmatched. This CDR3 is 16 amino acids long.

The V call is TRBV20-1, the J call TRBJ1-6; no clear D. Looked up from germline, CDR1 is DFQATT and CDR2 is SNEGSKA (reference sequence). V lost 1 base and J lost 5, with 3 bases in between. The CDR3 spans 12 residues. For the CDR3, the DNA is TGCAGTGCTAGAGTGGATAATTCACCCCTCCACTTT. It yields the protein CSARVDNSPLHF.

At least ten counts were recorded for this clonotype. The chain joins TRBV20-1 to TRBJ2-1, with 7 nucleotides matching TRBD1. The CDR3 loop spans 15 amino acids. V gave up 5 bases and J gave up 0 bases; unmatched junction bases: 7. The V gene's germline CDR1 is DFQATT and CDR2 SNEGSKA (reference sequence). CDR3 coding DNA: TGCAGTGCTGAATCCCGGGACAGCTCCTACAATGAGCAGTTCTTC. It is translated as CSAESRDSSYNEQFF.

The CDR3 spells CASTSRTQETQYF. CDR3 nucleotides: TGTGCCAGCACTTCCAGGACACAAGAGACCCAGTACTTC. This sequence joins TRBV2 and TRBJ2-5; weak D call: TRBD1 (5 bases). V shed 7 bases and J shed 2 bases, with 11 bases lying between them. This CDR3 has 13 amino acids. CDR1 SNHLY and CDR2 FYNNEI come from the germline V gene.

The chain recombines TRBV29-1 with TRBJ1-3; the D gene is possibly TRBD1 (5 bases). V lost 7 bases, J lost 3 bases, and 16 bases lay in between. The CDR3 is 14 amino acids. From germline, CDR1 is SQVTM and CDR2 ANQGSEA. DNA of the CDR3: TGCAGCGCCCGTCAACGGGGGGTTGGAAACACCATATATTTT. As protein: CSARQRGVGNTIYF.